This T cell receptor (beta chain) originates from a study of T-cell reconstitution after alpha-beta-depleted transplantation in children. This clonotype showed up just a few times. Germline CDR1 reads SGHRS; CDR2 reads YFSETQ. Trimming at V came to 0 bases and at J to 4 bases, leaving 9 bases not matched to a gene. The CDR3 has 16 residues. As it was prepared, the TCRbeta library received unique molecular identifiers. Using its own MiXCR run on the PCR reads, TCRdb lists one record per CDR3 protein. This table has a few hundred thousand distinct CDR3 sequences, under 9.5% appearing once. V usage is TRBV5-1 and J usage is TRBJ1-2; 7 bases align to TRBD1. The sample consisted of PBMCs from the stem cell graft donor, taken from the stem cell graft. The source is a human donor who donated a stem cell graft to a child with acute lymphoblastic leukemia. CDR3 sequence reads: CASSLETGDSTYGYTF. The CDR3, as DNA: TGCGCCAGCAGCTTGGAAACAGGGGACAGTACCTATGGCTACACCTTC.